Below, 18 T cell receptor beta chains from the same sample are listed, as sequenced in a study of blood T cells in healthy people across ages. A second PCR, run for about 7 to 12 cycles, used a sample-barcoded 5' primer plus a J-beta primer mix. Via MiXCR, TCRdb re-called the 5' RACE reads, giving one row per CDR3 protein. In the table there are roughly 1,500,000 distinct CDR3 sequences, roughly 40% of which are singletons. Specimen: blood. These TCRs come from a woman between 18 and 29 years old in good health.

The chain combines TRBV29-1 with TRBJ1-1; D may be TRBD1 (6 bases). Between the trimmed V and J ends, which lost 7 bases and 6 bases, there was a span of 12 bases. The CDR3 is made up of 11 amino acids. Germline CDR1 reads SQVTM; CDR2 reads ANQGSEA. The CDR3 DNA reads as TGCAGCGCCCGGACAGTCCCTGAAGCTTTCTTT. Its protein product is CSARTVPEAFF. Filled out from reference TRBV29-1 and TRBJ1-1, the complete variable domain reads SAVISQKPSRDICQRGTSLTIQCQVDSQVTMMFWYRQQPGQSLTLIATANQGSEATYESGFVIDKFPISRPNLTFSTLTVSNMSPEDSSIYLCSARTVPEAFFGQGTRLTVV.

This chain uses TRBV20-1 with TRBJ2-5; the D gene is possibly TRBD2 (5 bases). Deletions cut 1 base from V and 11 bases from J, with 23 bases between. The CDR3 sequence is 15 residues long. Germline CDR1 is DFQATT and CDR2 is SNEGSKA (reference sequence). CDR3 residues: CSARALGGALGEQYF. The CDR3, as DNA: TGCAGTGCTAGAGCTCTCGGCGGAGCCCTCGGGGAGCAGTACTTC.

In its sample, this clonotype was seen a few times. CDR3 amino acids: CASSLLAAPDEQFF. DNA for the CDR3: TGCGCCAGCAGCTTGTTGGCCGCTCCCGATGAGCAGTTCTTC. J is TRBJ2-1 and V is TRBV5-1; no clear D. Germline CDR1 is SGHRS and CDR2 is YFSETQ. This CDR3 is 14 amino acids long. The ends were cut back, 1 base at V and 8 bases at J, with 13 bases in the middle.

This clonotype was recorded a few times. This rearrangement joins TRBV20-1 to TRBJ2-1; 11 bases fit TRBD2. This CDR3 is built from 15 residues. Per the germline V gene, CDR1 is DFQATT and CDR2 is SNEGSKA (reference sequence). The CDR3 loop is CTWLAGGNSYNEQFF. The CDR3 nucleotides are TGCACTTGGCTAGCGGGAGGAAACTCCTACAATGAGCAGTTCTTC.

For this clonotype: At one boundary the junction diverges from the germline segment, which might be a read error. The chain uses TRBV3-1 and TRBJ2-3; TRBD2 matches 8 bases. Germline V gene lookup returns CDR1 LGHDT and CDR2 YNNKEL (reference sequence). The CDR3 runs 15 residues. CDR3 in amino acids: CAGSQGIAGTDTQYF. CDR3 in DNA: TGTGCCGGCAGCCAAGGAATAGCGGGGACGGATACGCAGTATTTT.

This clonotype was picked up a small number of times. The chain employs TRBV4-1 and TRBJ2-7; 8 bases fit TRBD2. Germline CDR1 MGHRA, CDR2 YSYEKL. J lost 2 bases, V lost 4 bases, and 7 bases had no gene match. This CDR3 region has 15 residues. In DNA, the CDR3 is TGCGCCAGCAGCCCCAAAGCGGGAGAGACCTACGAGCAGTACTTC. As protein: CASSPKAGETYEQYF.

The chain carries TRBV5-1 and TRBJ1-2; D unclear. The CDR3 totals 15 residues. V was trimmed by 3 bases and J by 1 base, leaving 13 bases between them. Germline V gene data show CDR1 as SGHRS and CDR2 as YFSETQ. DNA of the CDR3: TGCGCCAGCAGCTGGGAGACGGCGGGTAACTATGGCTACACCTTC. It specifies CASSWETAGNYGYTF.

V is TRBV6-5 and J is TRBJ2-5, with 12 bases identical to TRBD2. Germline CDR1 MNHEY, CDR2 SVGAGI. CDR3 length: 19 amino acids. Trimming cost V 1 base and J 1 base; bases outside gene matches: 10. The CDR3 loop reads CASSYFPRASGGAQETQYF. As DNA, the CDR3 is TGTGCCAGCAGTTACTTTCCTCGGGCTAGCGGGGGGGCCCAAGAGACCCAGTACTTC.

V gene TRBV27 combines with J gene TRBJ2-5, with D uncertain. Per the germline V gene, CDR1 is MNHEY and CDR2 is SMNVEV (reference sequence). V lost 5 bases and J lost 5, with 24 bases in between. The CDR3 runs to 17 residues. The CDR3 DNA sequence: TGTGCCAGCAGTGACCTGCGTCAATCCGGAATCACGGAGACCCAGTACTTC. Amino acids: CASSDLRQSGITETQYF.

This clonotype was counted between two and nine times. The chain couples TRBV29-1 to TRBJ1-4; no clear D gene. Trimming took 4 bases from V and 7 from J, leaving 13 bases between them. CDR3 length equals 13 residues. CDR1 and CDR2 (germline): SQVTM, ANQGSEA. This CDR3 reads CSVGMGAGEKLFF. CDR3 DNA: TGCAGCGTTGGGATGGGCGCGGGTGAAAAACTGTTTTTT.

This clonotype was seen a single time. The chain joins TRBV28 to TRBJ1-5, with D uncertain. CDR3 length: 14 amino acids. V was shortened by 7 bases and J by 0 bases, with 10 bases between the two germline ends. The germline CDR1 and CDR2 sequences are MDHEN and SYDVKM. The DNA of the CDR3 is TGTGCCAGCACCTGGAGGTATAGCAATCAGCCCCAGCATTTT. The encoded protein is CASTWRYSNQPQHF.

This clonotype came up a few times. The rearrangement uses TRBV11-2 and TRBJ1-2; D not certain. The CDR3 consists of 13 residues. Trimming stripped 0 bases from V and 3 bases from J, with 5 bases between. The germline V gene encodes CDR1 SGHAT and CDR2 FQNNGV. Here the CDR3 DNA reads TGTGCCAGCAGCTTAGATGGTCACTATGGCTACACCTTC. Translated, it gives CASSLDGHYGYTF.

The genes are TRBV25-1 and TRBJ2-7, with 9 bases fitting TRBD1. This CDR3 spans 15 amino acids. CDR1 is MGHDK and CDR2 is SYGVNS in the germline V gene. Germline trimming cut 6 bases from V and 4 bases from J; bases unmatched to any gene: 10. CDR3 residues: CASSPGTGSRYEQYF. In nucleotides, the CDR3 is TGTGCCAGCAGCCCAGGGACAGGGTCACGGTACGAGCAGTACTTC.

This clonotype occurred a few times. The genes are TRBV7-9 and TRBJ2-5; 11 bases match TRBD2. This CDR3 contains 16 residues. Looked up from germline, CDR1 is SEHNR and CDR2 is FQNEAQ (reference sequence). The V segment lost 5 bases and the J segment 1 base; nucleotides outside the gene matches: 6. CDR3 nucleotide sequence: TGTGCCAGCAGCAACCCTAGCGGGGGGATCCAAGAGACCCAGTACTTC. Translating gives CASSNPSGGIQETQYF.

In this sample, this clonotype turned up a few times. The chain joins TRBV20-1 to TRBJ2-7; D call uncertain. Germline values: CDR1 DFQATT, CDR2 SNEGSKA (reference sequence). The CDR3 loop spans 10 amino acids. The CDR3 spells CRRTGNEQYF. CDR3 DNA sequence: TGCAGAAGGACGGGCAATGAGCAGTACTTC.

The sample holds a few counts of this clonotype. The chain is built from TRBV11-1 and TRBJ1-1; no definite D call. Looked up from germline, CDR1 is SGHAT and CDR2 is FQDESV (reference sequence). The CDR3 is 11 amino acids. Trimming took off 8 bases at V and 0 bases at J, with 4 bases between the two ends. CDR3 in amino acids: CASGVNTEAFF. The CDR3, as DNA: TGTGCCAGCGGGGTGAACACTGAAGCTTTCTTT.

The CDR3 here is CASSRGVGGAGEQFF. CDR3 nucleotides: TGTGCCAGCAGCCGAGGTGTCGGGGGGGCAGGTGAGCAGTTCTTC. J is TRBJ2-1 and V is TRBV3-1, with 8 bases matching TRBD2. Trimming took 4 bases from V and 9 from J; bases not matched to a gene: 11. The CDR3 runs 15 residues. Looked up from germline, CDR1 is LGHDT and CDR2 is YNNKEL (reference sequence).

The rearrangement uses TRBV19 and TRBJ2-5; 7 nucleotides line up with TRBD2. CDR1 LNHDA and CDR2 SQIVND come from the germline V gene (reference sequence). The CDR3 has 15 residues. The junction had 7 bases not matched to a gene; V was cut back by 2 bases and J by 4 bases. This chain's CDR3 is CASSINGGSRETQYF. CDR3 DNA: TGTGCCAGTAGTATAAATGGCGGGAGTAGAGAGACCCAGTACTTC.